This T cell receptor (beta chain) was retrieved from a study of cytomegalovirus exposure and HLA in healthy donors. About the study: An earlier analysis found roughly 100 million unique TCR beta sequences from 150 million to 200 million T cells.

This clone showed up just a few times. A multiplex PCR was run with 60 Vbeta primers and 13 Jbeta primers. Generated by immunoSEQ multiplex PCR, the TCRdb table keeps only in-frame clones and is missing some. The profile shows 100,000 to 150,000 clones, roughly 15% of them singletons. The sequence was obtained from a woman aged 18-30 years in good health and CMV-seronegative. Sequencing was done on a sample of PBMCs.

CDR3 nucleotide sequence: TGTGCCAGCAGCCAACATGTGAACACTGAAGCTTTCTTT. Translated, it gives CASSQHVNTEAFF. The gene calls are TRBV14 and TRBJ1-1; D not resolved. CDR1 SGHDN and CDR2 FVKESK come from the germline V gene. V lost 2 bases, J lost 0 bases, and 4 bases lay in between. This CDR3 is 13 amino acids long.